This T cell receptor beta chain was retrieved from a study of cytomegalovirus exposure and HLA in healthy donors. These donors were members of the roughly 120-subject validation cohort, a group separate from the approximately 670-subject first cohort. The CDR3 has 16 amino acids. J gave up 3 bases and V 0 bases, and 7 bases lay outside the gene matches. CDR1 is SGHDT, CDR2 YYEEEE, per germline. Clones were sequenced by immunoSEQ multiplex PCR, and TCRdb holds only the in-frame ones, with some missing. Among 130,000 to 150,000 clones listed, about 91% were seen once. This chain joins TRBV5-6 and TRBJ2-7; TRBD2 agrees at 9 bases. This TCR was sampled from a woman under 30 in good health and CMV-seropositive. Sequencing was done on a sample of PBMCs. For the CDR3, the DNA is TGTGCCAGCAGCTTGGCCTCTAGCGGGGTGAGCTACGAGCAGTACTTC. Its translation is CASSLASSGVSYEQYF.